This TCR beta chain appears in the sequencing data of a study of PD-1 blockade in classical Hodgkin lymphoma. Profiled with immunoSEQ multiplex PCR; TCRdb holds only in-frame clones, not every one. The table shows approximately 26,000 clones, with approximately 70% occurring only once. General study points: With CD4+ cells, TCR diversity rose significantly by C4D1, but not with CD8+ cells.

Details on this clone: Its cognate antigen is unknown.

Relapses following autologous stem cell transplantation were seen in all patients, with brentuximab vedotin exposure varying. The input for sequencing was peripheral blood mononuclear cells (PBMCs), taken before the second cycle of nivolumab. This clonotype was obtained from a human donor with classical Hodgkin lymphoma.

The CDR3 is CASSPTSTDTQYF. CDR3 in DNA: TGTGCCAGCAGTCCAACTAGCACAGATACGCAGTATTTT. The chain has TRBV28 and TRBJ2-3, with D unclear. Germline CDR1 reads MDHEN; CDR2 reads SYDVKM. Trimming left V 5 bases short and J 0 bases short, with 6 bases between. CDR3 length equals 13 residues.